This T cell receptor beta chain was recovered during a study of blood T cell repertoires in COVID-19. Measured with immunoSEQ multiplex PCR; TCRdb has only the in-frame clones, and not every one. Found here are some 48,000 clones, approximately 86% of them singletons; the top ten hold 3% to 3.5%. The sequence came from a man aged 50-59 years with active COVID-19. What was sequenced was peripheral blood.

For the CDR3, the DNA is TGTGCCAGCGGAGGGGCTGACACTGAAGCTTTCTTT. This gives the protein CASGGADTEAFF. This rearrangement joins TRBV9 to TRBJ1-1, with TRBD1 as a possible D gene (5 bases). The ends were cut back, 7 bases at V and 3 bases at J, with 10 bases in the middle. The CDR3 length is 12 residues. Germline-derived CDR1 and CDR2 are SGDLS and YYNGEE.